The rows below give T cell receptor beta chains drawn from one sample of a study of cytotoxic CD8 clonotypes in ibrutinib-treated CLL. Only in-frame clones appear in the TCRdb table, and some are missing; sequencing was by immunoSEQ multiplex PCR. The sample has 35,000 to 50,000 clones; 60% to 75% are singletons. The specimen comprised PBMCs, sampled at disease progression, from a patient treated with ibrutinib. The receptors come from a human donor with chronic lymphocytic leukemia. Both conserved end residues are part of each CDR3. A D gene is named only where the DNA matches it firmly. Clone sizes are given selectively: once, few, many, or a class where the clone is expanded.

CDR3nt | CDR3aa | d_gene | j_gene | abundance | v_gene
TGTGCCAGCAGCCCGTTTTGCGACGGAGTAAAAACCATATATTTT | CASSPFCDGVKTIYF | NA | TRBJ1-3 | few | TRBV7-4
TGTGCCAGCAGGGAGCAAACAGTCACTGAAGCTTTCTTT | CASREQTVTEAFF | NA | TRBJ1-1 | NA | TRBV6-5
TGCGCCAGCAGACCTCCGGGACAGGTATCGAACACCGGGGAGCTGTTTTTT | CASRPPGQVSNTGELFF | TRBD1 | TRBJ2-2 | NA | TRBV5-1
TGTGCCAGTAGAGTCCCAGCTAATGAAAAACTGTTTTTT | CASRVPANEKLFF | NA | TRBJ1-4 | NA | TRBV19
TGCGCCAGCAGCTTGAGACAGGGGAACACTGAAGCTTTCTTT | CASSLRQGNTEAFF | TRBD1 | TRBJ1-1 | few | TRBV5-1
TGTGCCAGCAGCCAGGAAGGGGATGAGCAGTTCTTC | CASSQEGDEQFF | NA | TRBJ2-1 | NA | TRBV6-6
TGTGCCAGCAGTCTGCCTCTAGCGGGGAGCTCCTACGAGCAGTACTTC | CASSLPLAGSSYEQYF | TRBD2 | TRBJ2-7 | NA | TRBV28
TGTGCCAGCAGCTTAGCAGGGGGAAACACCATATATTTT | CASSLAGGNTIYF | NA | TRBJ1-3 | NA | TRBV11-2
TGCAGCTTAAGAGGAGCTTTCTTT | CSLRGAFF | NA | TRBJ1-1 | NA | TRBV20-1
TGCAGTGCTAGGGATAACGCCGGCTACACCTTC | CSARDNAGYTF | NA | TRBJ1-2 | NA | TRBV20-1
TGTGCCAGCAGTTTCCGGACTAGCGGATACAATGAGCAGTTCTTC | CASSFRTSGYNEQFF | TRBD2 | TRBJ2-1 | NA | TRBV28
TGCGCCAGCAGCCAAGACGGCAGGGTGGGTGAAAAACTGTTTTTT | CASSQDGRVGEKLFF | NA | TRBJ1-4 | NA | TRBV4-1
TGTGCCAGCAGCTTAGCGCGGATTCCCCTAAGAGGAGACAGAAACACCATATATTTT | CASSLARIPLRGDRNTIYF | NA | TRBJ1-3 | NA | TRBV7-9
TGTGCCAGTAAATTAGCAGGAAGGGCGAACACTGAAGCTTTCTTT | CASKLAGRANTEAFF | NA | TRBJ1-1 | medium-sized | TRBV19
TGTGCCAGCGGGGGTCAGCCCCAGCATTTT | CASGGQPQHF | NA | TRBJ1-5 | NA | TRBV6-5
TGTGCCAGCAGCCCGACAGGGATCGAGCAGTACTTC | CASSPTGIEQYF | TRBD1 | TRBJ2-7 | NA | TRBV6-5
TGTGCCAGCAGTCCGAGGACCGGGTGGGAGCAGTACTTC | CASSPRTGWEQYF | NA | TRBJ2-7 | NA | TRBV27
TGTGCCAGCAGTTACGGCGCGCCGTTCTCCTACGAGCAGTACTTC | CASSYGAPFSYEQYF | NA | TRBJ2-7 | NA | TRBV6-5
TGTGCCAGCAGCCCAGGAGGGACAGGGAGAACAGAGACCCAGTACTTC | CASSPGGTGRTETQYF | TRBD1 | TRBJ2-5 | NA | TRBV5-4
TGTGCCAGCAGTTACTCCGGGGGGGCATCAGGAAACACCATATATTTT | CASSYSGGASGNTIYF | NA | TRBJ1-3 | NA | TRBV6-5
TGTGCCAGCAGGGTAGCGGGGATCAATGAGCAGTTCTTC | CASRVAGINEQFF | TRBD2 | TRBJ2-1 | NA | TRBV27
TGTGCCAGCAGCCCACTGACAGGGATAAAGGGTGGCTACACCTTC | CASSPLTGIKGGYTF | TRBD1 | TRBJ1-2 | NA | TRBV27
TGTGCCAGCAGTCCCCCCCGGTCAGGGGACCAAGAGACCCAGTACTTC | CASSPPRSGDQETQYF | NA | TRBJ2-5 | medium-sized | TRBV25-1
TGTGCCAGCAGCTTTTGGCGGGAGAAGGACGGGGAGCTGTTTTTT | CASSFWREKDGELFF | TRBD2 | TRBJ2-2 | NA | TRBV7-8
TGTGCCAGTAGAGACGGTGCAACTAATGAAAAACTGTTTTTT | CASRDGATNEKLFF | NA | TRBJ1-4 | NA | TRBV19
TGTGCCAGCAGTTACGCACAGAACACCGGGGAGCTGTTTTTT | CASSYAQNTGELFF | NA | TRBJ2-2 | NA | TRBV6-5
TGTGCCAGCACCCAGGGCCACACCATATATTTT | CASTQGHTIYF | NA | TRBJ1-3 | NA | TRBV6-5
TGTGCCAGCAGTTTGGCGCCTAGCGGGAGTAGCACAGATACGCAGTATTTT | CASSLAPSGSSTDTQYF | TRBD2 | TRBJ2-3 | NA | TRBV25-1
TGTGCCAGCAGGCCTCTAGCGGAAGGACGGAATGAGCAGTTCTTC | CASRPLAEGRNEQFF | TRBD2 | TRBJ2-1 | NA | TRBV27
TGCGCCAGCAGCTTGGATAGGGGGCCCTACGAGCAGTACTTC | CASSLDRGPYEQYF | TRBD1 | TRBJ2-7 | medium-sized | TRBV5-1
TGTGCCAGCAGCTCTAAAGGGGGAGGTGTGTCGGACGAGCAGTACTTC | CASSSKGGGVSDEQYF | NA | TRBJ2-7 | NA | TRBV5-7
TGTGCCAGCAGGGACGGGGGGAGTGATTCCGAGCAGTACTTC | CASRDGGSDSEQYF | TRBD2 | TRBJ2-7 | NA | TRBV5-4
TGTGCCAGCAAGAGTAGCGGTTACTCCTACGAGCAGTACTTC | CASKSSGYSYEQYF | NA | TRBJ2-7 | NA | TRBV2
TGTGCCAGCAGCCAGCCGGGACACTACGAGCAGTACTTC | CASSQPGHYEQYF | NA | TRBJ2-7 | NA | TRBV25-1
TGTGCCAGCAGCTCATTTGCGAGCCCCTTAATTTCAGGGAACTATGGCTACACCTTC | CASSSFASPLISGNYGYTF | NA | TRBJ1-2 | NA | TRBV5-6
TGTGCCTGGAGTAACGGACAGGGAACGACCTACGAGCAGTACTTC | CAWSNGQGTTYEQYF | TRBD1 | TRBJ2-7 | few | TRBV30
TGCGCCAGCAGCCAAGAAACTGCAGGGTTATATGGCTACACCTTC | CASSQETAGLYGYTF | NA | TRBJ1-2 | NA | TRBV4-1
TGTGCCAGCAGTGATTGGGTAGCCTACGAGCAGTACTTC | CASSDWVAYEQYF | NA | TRBJ2-7 | medium-sized | TRBV6-1
TGTGCCAGCAGCGCGGGGGGAGGTGGGAACACTGAAGCTTTCTTT | CASSAGGGGNTEAFF | NA | TRBJ1-1 | once | TRBV7-6
TGTGCCAGCAGTGGAAGAAAGGGGGTGAACACTGAAGCTTTCTTT | CASSGRKGVNTEAFF | NA | TRBJ1-1 | NA | TRBV27
TGTGCCAGCAGCATCGGGGGCGGTGAGCAGTTCTTC | CASSIGGGEQFF | NA | TRBJ2-1 | NA | TRBV9
TGTGCCAGCAGCTTATATATACCTAACTATGGCTACACCTTC | CASSLYIPNYGYTF | NA | TRBJ1-2 | NA | TRBV7-9
TGTGCCAGCAGTTCCCTAGCGGGGGGCTTCAATGAGCAGTTCTTC | CASSSLAGGFNEQFF | TRBD2 | TRBJ2-1 | NA | TRBV2
TGCAGCGCCCCCGAGGGGGTGAGAGGCTACACCTTC | CSAPEGVRGYTF | NA | TRBJ1-2 | NA | TRBV29-1
TGTGCCAGCAGTCCGCGGGGGGCCAACCAAGAGACCCAGTACTTC | CASSPRGANQETQYF | TRBD2 | TRBJ2-5 | NA | TRBV27
TGTGCCAGCAGCTTGGACGGGCCCTTAGATGAGCAGTTCTTC | CASSLDGPLDEQFF | NA | TRBJ2-1 | NA | TRBV7-3
TGTGCCAGCAGTTACGGACTAGCGGCCCTCGGGAACGAGCAGTACTTC | CASSYGLAALGNEQYF | TRBD2 | TRBJ2-7 | NA | TRBV6-5
TGTGCCAGCTCAGGACAGGGGGCCCCTCCTGAAGCTTTCTTT | CASSGQGAPPEAFF | TRBD1 | TRBJ1-1 | NA | TRBV2
TGTGCCAGCTCACCCCCCGGGTGGGCAGGGGGAGGCAATGAGCAGTTCTTC | CASSPPGWAGGGNEQFF | NA | TRBJ2-1 | few | TRBV18
TGTGCCAGCAGTCTTAGATCGCGGGGGGGCCACAATGAGCAGTTCTTC | CASSLRSRGGHNEQFF | TRBD2 | TRBJ2-1 | NA | TRBV7-2
TGCGCCAGCAGCTTGGCCGGGCAGGAGCTGGCTTTCTTT | CASSLAGQELAFF | NA | TRBJ1-1 | NA | TRBV5-1
TGCGCCAGCCAACCCGGGGTCTTAATAGGCACTGAAGCTTTCTTT | CASQPGVLIGTEAFF | NA | TRBJ1-1 | NA | TRBV5-1
TGTGCCAGCAGTGTACAGGGATCTGGAAACACCATATATTTT | CASSVQGSGNTIYF | NA | TRBJ1-3 | NA | TRBV25-1
TGTGCCAGCAGCTTGGGGGGCAGCCTGAACACTGAAGCTTTCTTT | CASSLGGSLNTEAFF | NA | TRBJ1-1 | few | TRBV5-4
TGTGCCAGCAGCTCGCACCGACAGGGAAAGTATGGCTACACCTTC | CASSSHRQGKYGYTF | TRBD1 | TRBJ1-2 | NA | TRBV7-2
TGTGCCAGCAGCGTGGGGACAGGTGGTAGCAATCAGCCCCAGCATTTT | CASSVGTGGSNQPQHF | TRBD1 | TRBJ1-5 | NA | TRBV9
TGCGCCAGCAGTGACGACAGGGAGGGGGCCTACGAGCAGTACTTC | CASSDDREGAYEQYF | NA | TRBJ2-7 | NA | TRBV10-1
TGTGCCGTGCAGGTGAGGGAGTCCCACTACGAGCAGTACTTC | CAVQVRESHYEQYF | NA | TRBJ2-7 | NA | TRBV25-1
TGCGCCAGCAGCTTGCTCGCCACAGGCGGACAAGAGACCCAGTACTTC | CASSLLATGGQETQYF | NA | TRBJ2-5 | NA | TRBV5-1